Presented here are 27 T cell receptor beta chains from one specimen sequenced in a study of blood T cell repertoires in COVID-19. Using immunoSEQ multiplex PCR, the repertoire was profiled, and TCRdb retains in-frame clones only, with some absent. The sample lists some 68,000 clones, about 92% occurring once. The sequenced sample consisted of peripheral blood. The source is a man between 45 and 60 years old with COVID-19, enrolled during active disease.

The chain combines TRBV7-9 with TRBJ1-2; D possibly corresponds to TRBD1 (6 bases). CDR1 and CDR2 from the germline V gene are SEHNR and FQNEAQ (reference sequence). V lost 10 bases, J lost 3 bases, and 15 bases lay in between. The CDR3 has 13 amino acids. CDR3 amino acids: CATGGAGDYGYTF. The CDR3 DNA reads as TGTGCCACCGGTGGGGCAGGGGACTATGGCTACACCTTC.

The rearrangement joins TRBV11-2 to TRBJ2-3; D is perhaps TRBD1 (5 bases). The CDR3 has 14 residues. The germline CDR1 and CDR2 sequences are SGHAT and FQNNGV. The germline V and J ends were trimmed by 1 base and 5 bases, with 10 bases remaining between them. In DNA form, the CDR3 reads TGTGCCAGCAGCTTAGCGATCCAGGGAGATACGCAGTATTTT. Amino acid sequence: CASSLAIQGDTQYF. Complete variable domain (other parts from reference TRBV11-2 and TRBJ2-3): EAGVAQSPRYKIIEKRQSVAFWCNPISGHATLYWYQQILGQGPKLLIQFQNNGVVDDSQLPKDRFSAERLKGVDSTLKIQPAKLEDSAVYLCASSLAIQGDTQYFGPGTRLTVL.

The chain carries TRBV5-8 and TRBJ2-6; 9 nucleotides agree with TRBD1. CDR1 is SGHTS and CDR2 is YDEGEE in the germline V gene. This CDR3 is built from 19 residues. J lost 0 bases, V lost 5 bases, and 12 bases had no gene match. CDR3 region: CASRRGTGSLFSGANVLTF. CDR3 in DNA: TGTGCCAGCAGGAGGGGGACAGGGTCCCTCTTCTCTGGGGCCAACGTCCTGACTTTC. The whole variable domain, remainder taken from reference TRBV5-8 and TRBJ2-6, is EAGVTQSPTHLIKTRGQQATLRCSPISGHTSVYWYQQALGLGLQFLLWYDEGEERNRGNFPPRFSGRQFPNYSSELNVNALELEDSALYLCASRRGTGSLFSGANVLTFGAGSRLTVL.

The CDR3 DNA sequence: TGCGCCAGCAGCCCGGGACAGGGGAGCTCTGGGGCCAACGTCCTGACTTTC. This translates into CASSPGQGSSGANVLTF. The V and J genes are TRBV23-1 and TRBJ2-6; TRBD1 matches at 10 bases. TRBV23-1 is recorded as an ORF, its role being uncertain. The CDR3 extends over 17 amino acids. After removal of 6 bases from V and 0 bases from J, the junction contained 5 bases not matched to a gene.

The genes are TRBV5-1 and TRBJ2-1; TRBD2 matches at 12 bases. The CDR3 is 17 residues long. Germline-derived CDR1 and CDR2 are SGHRS and YFSETQ. V lost 1 base and J lost 4; bases outside the gene matches: 6. The CDR3 nucleotides read TGCGCCAGCAGCTTGATTCGGACTAGCGGGACTTACAATGAGCAGTTCTTC. The encoded protein is CASSLIRTSGTYNEQFF.

This rearrangement joins TRBV7-6 to TRBJ1-4; TRBD1 matches 9 bases. Germline V gene data show CDR1 as SGHVS and CDR2 as FNYEAQ. The CDR3 has 15 residues. The trim removed 1 base at V and 10 bases at J, leaving 7 bases unmatched. The CDR3 region is CASSLEGQGWVKLFF. CDR3 bases: TGTGCCAGCAGCTTAGAGGGACAGGGTTGGGTAAAACTGTTTTTT. The whole variable domain, remainder taken from reference TRBV7-6 and TRBJ1-4, is GAGVSQSPRYKVTKRGQDVALRCDPISGHVSLYWYRQALGQGPEFLTYFNYEAQQDKSGLPNDRFSAERPEGSISTLTIQRTEQRDSAMYRCASSLEGQGWVKLFFGSGTQLSVL.

This chain links TRBV27 with TRBJ2-7, with 7 bases fitting TRBD1. The CDR3 covers 11 residues. CDR1 is MNHEY, CDR2 SMNVEV, per germline (reference sequence). V shed 7 bases, J shed 8 bases, and the junction held 5 bases outside the gene matches. CDR3 nucleotide sequence: TGTGCCAGCACCTCACAGGGGAAGCAGTACTTC. This encodes CASTSQGKQYF.

The chain recombines TRBV2 with TRBJ2-5; 7 positions agree with TRBD1. This CDR3 has 13 amino acids. Germline values: CDR1 SNHLY, CDR2 FYNNEI. V trimming: 6 bases; J trimming: 7 bases; junction bases outside the gene matches: 8. As DNA, the CDR3 is TGTGCCAGCAGGGAGACAGGGCCTGGGACCCAGTACTTC. As protein: CASRETGPGTQYF.

The gene calls are TRBV15 and TRBJ2-3; 9 positions agree with TRBD2. Germline values: CDR1 LNHNV, CDR2 YYDKDF (reference sequence). The CDR3 sequence is 15 residues long. The trim removed 3 bases at V and 4 bases at J, leaving 5 bases unmatched. CDR3 coding DNA: TGTGCCACCAGCAGTACTAGCGGGTTAGCAGATACGCAGTATTTT. Translating it yields CATSSTSGLADTQYF. Based on the CDR3 plus reference TRBV15 and TRBJ2-3, the full variable domain is DAMVIQNPRYQVTQFGKPVTLSCSQTLNHNVMYWYQQKSSQAPKLLFHYYDKDFNNEADTPDNFQSRRPNTSFCFLDIRSPGLGDTAMYLCATSSTSGLADTQYFGPGTRLTVL.

The chain has TRBV27 and TRBJ1-2, with D perhaps matching TRBD1 (6 bases). V lost 10 bases and J 4 bases, leaving 13 bases between the germline ends. CDR1 is MNHEY and CDR2 is SMNVEV in the germline V gene (reference sequence). This CDR3 region has 12 residues. The CDR3 nucleotides are TGTGCCACCCAGGACAGCTTCTATGGCTACACCTTC. It translates to CATQDSFYGYTF.

This sequence joins TRBV5-1 and TRBJ1-2; D possibly corresponds to TRBD1 (5 bases). The CDR3 has 15 amino acids. Between the trimmed V and J ends, which lost 3 bases and 7 bases, there was a span of 19 bases. Germline CDR1 and CDR2: SGHRS and YFSETQ. The CDR3 DNA follows: TGCGCCAGCAGCTCAGCCGACCCGTTCGGGGGTGGCTACACCTTC. Protein: CASSSADPFGGGYTF.

The chain uses TRBV6-5 and TRBJ2-1; 7 positions match TRBD2. The J segment lost 3 bases and the V segment lost 6 bases, leaving 5 bases of the junction unmatched. The CDR3 runs 14 residues. Germline V lookup: CDR1 MNHEY, CDR2 SVGAGI. For the CDR3, the DNA is TGTGCCAGCAGCCGGGACTACTACTACAATGAGCAGTTCTTC. Amino acids: CASSRDYYYNEQFF.

The gene calls are TRBV5-5 and TRBJ1-6, with D possibly TRBD1 on 5 matching bases. The V gene lost 0 bases and the J gene lost 5 bases, with 12 bases spanning the gap. This CDR3 is 16 amino acids long. The V gene's germline CDR1 is SGHKS and CDR2 YYEKEE (reference sequence). The CDR3 here is CASSLVLGPDNSPLHF. For the CDR3, the DNA is TGTGCCAGCAGCTTGGTTCTGGGGCCAGATAATTCACCCCTCCACTTT.

The chain links TRBV19 to TRBJ2-7, with 7 bases identical to TRBD1. This CDR3 comprises 14 residues. V shed 1 base and J 2 bases; nucleotides not matched to a gene: 2. Germline assignment: CDR1 LNHDA and CDR2 SQIVND (reference sequence). The CDR3 DNA is TGTGCCAGTAGTATAGTGGGACAGACCTACGAGCAGTACTTC. It codes for CASSIVGQTYEQYF.

This sequence joins TRBV19 and TRBJ1-5; TRBD1 agrees at 11 bases. The V and J ends lost 5 bases and 4 bases, in that order; junction bases with no gene match: 7. Germline V gene lookup returns CDR1 LNHDA and CDR2 SQIVND (reference sequence). The CDR3 covers 16 residues. The CDR3 coding sequence is TGTGCCAGTAGTCCTCGGACAGGGGGCTTGAATCAGCCCCAGCATTTT. Residues: CASSPRTGGLNQPQHF.

This clone was detected once. CDR3 sequence: CASSYSYRDGGYTF. The CDR3 DNA reads as TGTGCCAGCAGTTACTCCTACAGGGACGGGGGCTACACCTTC. J is TRBJ1-2 and V is TRBV6-5; a possible D gene is TRBD1 (6 bases). V was clipped by 0 bases and J by 8 bases, with 13 bases between them. Germline V gives CDR1 MNHEY, CDR2 SVGAGI. The CDR3 consists of 14 residues.

The V and J genes are TRBV6-5 and TRBJ2-7; 9 nucleotides align to TRBD2. This CDR3 has 15 residues. CDR1 and CDR2 (germline): MNHEY, SVGAGI. J was trimmed by 2 bases and V by 5 bases; bases with no gene match: 7. CDR3 protein: CASSRTSDGPYEQYF. The CDR3 nucleotides are TGTGCCAGCAGTCGGACTAGCGATGGCCCCTACGAGCAGTACTTC.

The chain recombines TRBV5-1 with TRBJ2-3; 14 bases align to TRBD2. The J segment lost 4 bases and the V segment lost 4 bases, leaving 8 bases of the junction unmatched. This CDR3 comprises 17 residues. Germline V gene sequence: CDR1 SGHRS, CDR2 YFSETQ. CDR3 protein: CASSLRGLAGAPDTQYF. CDR3 in DNA: TGCGCCAGCAGCCTACGGGGACTAGCGGGAGCACCAGATACGCAGTATTTT.

Written as DNA, the CDR3 is TGCGCCAGCAGCTTAGGGATCGGAGGTCAGCCCCAGCATTTT. The encoded protein is CASSLGIGGQPQHF. This sequence joins TRBV5-1 and TRBJ1-5; no definite D call. The CDR3 is 14 amino acids. The germline CDR1 and CDR2 sequences are SGHRS and YFSETQ. V was trimmed by 2 bases and J by 6 bases, leaving 12 bases between them.

The V and J genes are TRBV7-6 and TRBJ1-5; D is uncertain. Germline CDR1 SGHVS, CDR2 FNYEAQ. V lost 3 bases to trimming and J lost 5 bases, with 8 bases between them. The CDR3 consists of 13 residues. CDR3 nucleotides: TGTGCCAGCAGCTTTGGGGAGTATCAGCCCCAGCATTTT. It is translated as CASSFGEYQPQHF.

The CDR3 sequence: CASSQDIADSREQYF. CDR3 nucleotides: TGCGCCAGCAGCCAAGATATCGCGGACTCCCGGGAGCAGTACTTC. This chain uses TRBV4-1 with TRBJ2-7; a weak D match, TRBD2 (5 bases). V lost 0 bases and J lost 7, with 16 bases in between. The CDR3 spans 15 residues. Looked up from germline, CDR1 is MGHRA and CDR2 is YSYEKL.

The gene calls are TRBV5-1 and TRBJ2-1; 9 bases are a match to TRBD2. Germline lookup yields CDR1 SGHRS and CDR2 YFSETQ. V dropped 4 bases and J dropped 0; count of bases not matched to a gene: 5. This CDR3 spans 16 amino acids. The DNA for the CDR3 is TGCGCCAGCAGCGCGCCTAGCGGGGTCTCCTACAATGAGCAGTTCTTC. Protein product: CASSAPSGVSYNEQFF.

The gene calls are TRBV6-5 and TRBJ1-2; D is possibly TRBD1 (6 bases). Germline CDR1 is MNHEY and CDR2 is SVGAGI. Trimming shortened V by 6 bases and J by 3 bases, and 14 bases separated the two germline ends. This CDR3 spans 14 amino acids. The CDR3 sequence is CASRTVQGDYGYTF. CDR3 nucleotide sequence: TGTGCCAGCAGGACAGTACAGGGAGACTATGGCTACACCTTC.

The rearrangement joins TRBV9 to TRBJ2-3; TRBD2 matches at 9 bases. Unmatched junction bases numbered 10, after V lost 1 base and J lost 4 bases. The germline V gene encodes CDR1 SGDLS and CDR2 YYNGEE. CDR3 size: 17 residues. DNA for the CDR3: TGTGCCAGCAGCGTATCCCCAGCTAGCGGGACCGCAGATACGCAGTATTTT. It specifies CASSVSPASGTADTQYF.

The chain is built from TRBV3-1 (or the pseudogene TRBV3-2) and TRBJ2-7; TRBD1 might be the D (7 bases). V was cut by 0 bases and J by 9 bases, with 21 bases left in between. CDR3 length: 16 residues. Germline CDR1 LGHDT, CDR2 YNNKEL (reference sequence). The CDR3 region has the DNA TGTGCCAGCAGCCAAGATCGTCTCGGGGGACAGTTGGGGCAGTACTTC. Translated, it gives CASSQDRLGGQLGQYF.

The rearrangement joins TRBV5-1 to TRBJ2-2, with D possibly being TRBD1 (6 bases). Germline V gene data show CDR1 as SGHRS and CDR2 as YFSETQ. Trimming took 7 bases from V and 6 from J, leaving 13 bases between them. The CDR3 consists of 13 residues. As DNA, the CDR3 is TGCGCCAGCGGCCGGGACATCCCCGGGGAGCTGTTTTTT. Its protein product is CASGRDIPGELFF.

The chain couples TRBV5-1 to TRBJ1-4; the match to TRBD1 covers 9 bases. CDR1 and CDR2 (germline): SGHRS, YFSETQ. Germline trimming cut 2 bases from V and 7 bases from J; bases unmatched to any gene: 3. The CDR3 has 14 amino acids. The CDR3 protein is CASSLQGAGEKLFF. CDR3 nucleotides: TGCGCCAGCAGCTTACAGGGGGCCGGTGAAAAACTGTTTTTT. The entire variable domain, with the rest obtained from reference TRBV5-1 and TRBJ1-4, is as follows: KAGVTQTPRYLIKTRGQQVTLSCSPISGHRSVSWYQQTPGQGLQFLFEYFSETQRNKGNFPGRFSGRQFSNSRSEMNVSTLELGDSALYLCASSLQGAGEKLFFGSGTQLSVL.